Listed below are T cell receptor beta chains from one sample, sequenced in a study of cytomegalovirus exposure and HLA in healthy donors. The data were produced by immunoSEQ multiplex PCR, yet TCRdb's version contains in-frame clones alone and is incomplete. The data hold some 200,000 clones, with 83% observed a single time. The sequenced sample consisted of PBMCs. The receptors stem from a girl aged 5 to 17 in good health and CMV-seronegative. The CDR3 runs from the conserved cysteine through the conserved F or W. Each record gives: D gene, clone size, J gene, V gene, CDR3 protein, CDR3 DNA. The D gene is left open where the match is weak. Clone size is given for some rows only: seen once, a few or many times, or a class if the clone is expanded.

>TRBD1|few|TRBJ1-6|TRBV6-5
CASNRQGNNSPLHF
TGTGCCAGCAACAGACAGGGCAATAATTCACCCCTCCACTTT
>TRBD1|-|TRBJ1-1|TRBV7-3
CASSTGQGKIFF
TGTGCCAGCAGCACCGGACAGGGCAAAATTTTCTTT
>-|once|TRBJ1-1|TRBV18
CASSPLTLGDTEAFF
TGTGCCAGCTCACCGCTCACTTTAGGGGACACTGAAGCTTTCTTT
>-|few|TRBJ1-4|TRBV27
CASHPTGLNEKLFF
TGTGCCAGCCACCCGACAGGACTTAATGAAAAACTGTTTTTT
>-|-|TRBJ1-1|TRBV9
CASSVGQLNTEAFF
TGTGCCAGCAGCGTAGGACAGCTAAACACTGAAGCTTTCTTT
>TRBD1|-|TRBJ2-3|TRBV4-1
CASSQVSGQGVADTQYF
TGCGCCAGCAGCCAAGTTTCCGGACAGGGAGTGGCAGATACGCAGTATTTT
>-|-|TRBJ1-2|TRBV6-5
CASSAGPRDRYLYTF
TGTGCCAGCAGTGCCGGCCCCCGCGACAGATACCTCTACACCTTC
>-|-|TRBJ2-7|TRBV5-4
CASSLRAGAKYEQYF
TGTGCCAGCAGCTTAAGGGCTGGGGCGAAATACGAGCAGTACTTC
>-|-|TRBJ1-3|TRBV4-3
CASSRHQDRRNSGNTIYF
TGCGCCAGCAGCCGACACCAGGACAGAAGAAACTCTGGAAACACCATATATTTT
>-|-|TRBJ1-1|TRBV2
CASGGDRNTEAFF
TGTGCCAGCGGGGGGGATAGGAACACTGAAGCTTTCTTT
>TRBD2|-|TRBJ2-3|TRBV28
CASSLGLLKTSTDTQYF
TGTGCCAGCAGTCTGGGACTACTAAAAACTAGCACAGATACGCAGTATTTT
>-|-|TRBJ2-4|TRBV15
CATSRSSTRTGSFIAKNIQYF
TGTGCCACCAGCAGATCAAGCACCCGAACGGGATCATTCATAGCCAAAAACATTCAGTACTTC
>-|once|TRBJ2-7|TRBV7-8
CASSLVSGGSYEQYF
TGTGCCAGCAGCTTAGTTTCTGGGGGGTCCTACGAGCAGTACTTC
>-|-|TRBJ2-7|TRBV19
CASSISGNYEQYF
TGTGCCAGTAGTATATCTGGAAACTACGAGCAGTACTTC
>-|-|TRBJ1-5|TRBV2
CASSEERGWSNQPQHF
TGTGCCAGCAGTGAAGAAAGGGGTTGGAGCAATCAGCCCCAGCATTTT
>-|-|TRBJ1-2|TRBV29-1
CSVFGGELTNYGYTF
TGCAGCGTTTTTGGGGGGGAACTAACCAACTATGGCTACACCTTC
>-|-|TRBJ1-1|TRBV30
CARHRVTEAFF
TGTGCCAGACACAGGGTCACTGAAGCTTTCTTT
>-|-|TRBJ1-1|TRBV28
CASSFRSGVRFTEAFF
TGTGCCAGCAGTTTTAGGTCAGGGGTAAGATTCACTGAAGCTTTCTTT
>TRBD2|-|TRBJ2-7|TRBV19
CASSTGGGSYEQYF
TGTGCCAGTAGTACTGGGGGAGGGTCCTACGAGCAGTACTTC
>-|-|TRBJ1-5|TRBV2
CASSDRTNQPQHF
TGTGCCAGCAGCGATAGGACAAATCAGCCCCAGCATTTT
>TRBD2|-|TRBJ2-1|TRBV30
CAWSGPAGTSGRGSYNEQFF
TGTGCCTGGAGTGGGCCCGCCGGGACTAGCGGGAGGGGGTCCTACAATGAGCAGTTCTTC
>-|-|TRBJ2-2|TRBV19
CASSIGATGELFF
TGTGCCAGTAGTATAGGGGCTACCGGGGAGCTGTTTTTT
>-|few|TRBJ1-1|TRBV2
CASSGRSSTAAEAFF
TGTGCCAGCAGTGGGAGGTCGTCTACAGCCGCTGAAGCTTTCTTT
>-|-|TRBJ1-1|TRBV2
CSTRGTEAFF
TGCAGCACAAGGGGGACTGAAGCTTTCTTT
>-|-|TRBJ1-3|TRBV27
CASQTGSGNTIYF
TGTGCCAGCCAAACAGGGTCTGGAAACACCATATATTTT
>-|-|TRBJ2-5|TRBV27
CASSLTGWETQYF
TGTGCCAGCAGTTTAACGGGGTGGGAGACCCAGTACTTC
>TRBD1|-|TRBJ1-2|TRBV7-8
CASSLFRDSHYTF
TGTGCCAGCAGCTTATTCCGGGACAGTCACTACACCTTC
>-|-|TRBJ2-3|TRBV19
CASSMQAGDTQYF
TGTGCCAGTAGTATGCAGGCGGGAGATACGCAGTATTTT
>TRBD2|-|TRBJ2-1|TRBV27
CASSFAGGRHEQFF
TGTGCCAGCAGTTTCGCGGGAGGGCGGCATGAGCAGTTCTTC
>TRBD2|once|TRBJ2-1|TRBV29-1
CSESGGLHNEQFF
TGCAGCGAATCGGGAGGGCTCCACAATGAGCAGTTCTTC
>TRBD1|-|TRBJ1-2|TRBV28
CASSLTDRTNYGYTF
TGTGCCAGCAGTTTGACGGACAGGACTAACTATGGCTACACCTTC
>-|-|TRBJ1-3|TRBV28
CASSPLKGVDRNTIYF
TGTGCCAGCAGTCCCCTGAAGGGGGTGGATAGAAACACCATATATTTT
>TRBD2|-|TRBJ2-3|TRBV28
CASSPIRTSGNTDTQYF
TGTGCCAGCAGTCCGATTCGGACTAGCGGGAATACAGATACGCAGTATTTT
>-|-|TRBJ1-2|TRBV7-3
CASSLEQGSPTGYTF
TGTGCCAGCAGCTTAGAGCAGGGGTCCCCTACTGGCTACACCTTC
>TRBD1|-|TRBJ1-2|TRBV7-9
CASSPTGASGYTF
TGTGCCAGCAGCCCCACAGGGGCTAGCGGCTACACCTTC
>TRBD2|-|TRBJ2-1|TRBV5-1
CASSLGGTSGSYNEQFF
TGCGCCAGCAGCTTGGGTGGGACTAGCGGCTCTTACAATGAGCAGTTCTTC
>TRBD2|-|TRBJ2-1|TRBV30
CAWGLAGVFNEQFF
TGTGCCTGGGGACTAGCGGGAGTATTCAATGAGCAGTTCTTC
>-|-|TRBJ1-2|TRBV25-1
CASSAFGGGTVNGYTF
TGTGCCAGCAGTGCCTTCGGGGGGGGGACGGTCAATGGCTACACCTTC
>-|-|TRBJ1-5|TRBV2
CASKQGLDQPQHF
TGTGCCAGCAAGCAGGGGCTGGATCAGCCCCAGCATTTT
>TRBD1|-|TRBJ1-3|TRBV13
CASRGTGRDTIYF
TGTGCCAGCAGAGGGACAGGTAGGGACACCATATATTTT
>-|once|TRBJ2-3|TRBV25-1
CASSGQQGLSTDTQYF
TGTGCCAGCAGTGGCCAACAGGGTTTGAGCACAGATACGCAGTATTTT